Listed below are T cell receptor beta chains from one sample, sequenced in a study of T-cell memory formation after mild COVID-19. TCRdb re-derived calls from the 5' RACE reads in MiXCR, one entry per CDR3 protein. The sample lists hundreds of thousands of distinct CDR3 sequences, about a sixth occurring once. Sequencing was done on a sample of PBMCs or a T cell subset sorted from them (not recorded which). These receptors were obtained from an adult woman who had mild COVID-19 (a few samples of this study predate the infection). Cell type and time point are not known. CDR3s include the opening cysteine and the closing phenylalanine or tryptophan. Size tells how often a clone was seen (once, few, many) or the class of an expanded clone, and some rows leave it out.

clone size	CDR3 length	V gene	CDR3 protein
few	15	TRBV7-2	CASSLAQEGMGGYTF
few	13	TRBV6-1	CASSTGRTYEQYF
NA	16	TRBV7-8	CASSFLLWRGNEKLFF
few	14	TRBV15	CATSREARTDTQYF
few	14	TRBV5-1	CASSLARLDGELFF
few	16	TRBV5-6	CASSSALDISFNEQFF
few	14	TRBV5-5	CASYGTGGTDTQYF
few	15	TRBV7-9	CASRPPGQGNSPLHF
NA	14	TRBV20-1	CSAKTGGSNSPLHF
NA	17	TRBV6-1	CASSASLGVSGANVLTF
few	15	TRBV7-9	CASSLGTVPNEKLFF
NA	16	TRBV6-5	CASTSTSGRLWDTQYF
few	17	TRBV10-3	CAISESPIRPGYNEQFF
many	16	TRBV6-2/TRBV6-3	CASRPPGREGINEQFF
NA	15	TRBV20-1	CSARDAETGLDEQFF
NA	16	TRBV13	CASSLGWNRAPYEQYF
few	15	TRBV7-6	CASSLDIRGLNGYTF
NA	11	TRBV25-1	CASRTGAEQYF
NA	14	TRBV11-2	CASNHYTSYNEQFF
NA	17	TRBV15	CATSRGIGTSGNNEQFF
NA	13	TRBV5-8	CASSPDGRQTQYF
few	15	TRBV7-2	CASSLSLGLAYGYTF
NA	13	TRBV19	CASAWTGGYEQYF
many	12	TRBV12-3/TRBV12-4	CASSNSNQPQHF
NA	16	TRBV5-6	CASSLAQGLAYNEQFF
NA	15	TRBV9	CASSVVEGLGTEAFF
NA	14	TRBV4-1	CASSHGGDYQPQHF
NA	12	TRBV10-3	CAISENRDTQYF
NA	15	TRBV5-5	CASSVESPGRDGYTF
NA	15	TRBV18	CASSPQPVGPGELFF
NA	14	TRBV12-3/TRBV12-4	CASSLGEFTGELFF
NA	16	TRBV5-4	CASSLVTGGRTDTQYF
NA	15	TRBV11-2	CASSPGWRQQETQYF
NA	13	TRBV20-1	CSAIRGWNYGYTF
NA	15	TRBV7-7	CASSLGGGYPNEQFF
few	13	TRBV30	CAWRGGYRITQYF
few	15	TRBV7-9	CASSHGQGSSYEQYF
NA	17	TRBV12-3/TRBV12-4	CASSPSGTQDLMGGYTF
NA	15	TRBV12-3/TRBV12-4	CASSPPGLGSSEQYF